This TCR beta chain was recovered during a study of T cells in Graves' hyperthyroidism and ophthalmopathy. The study's findings and limits: The model identified upcoming ophthalmopathy a median approximately 6.4 months ahead of onset.

It was considered stable Graves' hyperthyroidism when ophthalmopathy did not progress within 18 months. Clinical symptoms, serum thyroxine and TRAb, thyroid ultrasound and orbital computed tomography were used for the diagnoses. The table lists this clonotype with a few counts. Its cognate antigen is unknown. Germline CDR1 is SGHRS and CDR2 is YFSETQ. V was shortened by 0 bases and J by 2 bases, with 9 bases between the two germline ends. The CDR3 is made up of 15 amino acids. Amplification yielded TCR beta CDR3 regions, with RNA transcripts as the source. The TCR CDR3 was amplified in a first-round RT-PCR using the HTBI primer set. TCRdb fed the multiplex PCR reads into MiXCR, producing one record per CDR3 protein. The sample includes approximately 410,000 distinct CDR3 sequences, approximately 13% of them seen just once.

The clonotype comes from a woman aged 18-35 years with Graves' hyperthyroidism. The sample taken for sequencing was blood. The chain has TRBV5-1 and TRBJ2-1; D gene ambiguous. The CDR3 nucleotides read TGCGCCAGCAGCTTGGACCCTAAGCCCTACAATGAGCAGTTCTTC. Its protein is CASSLDPKPYNEQFF.